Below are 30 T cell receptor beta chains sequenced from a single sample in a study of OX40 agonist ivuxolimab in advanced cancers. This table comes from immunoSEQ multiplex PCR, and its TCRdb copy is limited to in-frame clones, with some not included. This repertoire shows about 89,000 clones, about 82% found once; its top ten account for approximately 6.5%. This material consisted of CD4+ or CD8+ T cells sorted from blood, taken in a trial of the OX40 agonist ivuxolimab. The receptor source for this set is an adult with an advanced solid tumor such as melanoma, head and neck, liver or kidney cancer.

The CDR3 spells CASSQRDYNEQFF. The CDR3 bases are TGCGCCAGCAGCCAAAGGGATTACAATGAGCAGTTCTTC. This chain links TRBV4-1 with TRBJ2-1; no clear D gene. The V gene lost 2 bases and the J gene lost 4 bases, with 6 bases spanning the gap. Germline CDR1 and CDR2: MGHRA and YSYEKL. This CDR3 is 13 amino acids long.

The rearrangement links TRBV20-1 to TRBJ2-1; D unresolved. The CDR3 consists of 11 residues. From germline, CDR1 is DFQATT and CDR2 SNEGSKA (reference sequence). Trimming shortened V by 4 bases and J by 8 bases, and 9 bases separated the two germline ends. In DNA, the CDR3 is TGCAGTGCTACACGCCTCGATGAGCAGTTCTTC. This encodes CSATRLDEQFF.

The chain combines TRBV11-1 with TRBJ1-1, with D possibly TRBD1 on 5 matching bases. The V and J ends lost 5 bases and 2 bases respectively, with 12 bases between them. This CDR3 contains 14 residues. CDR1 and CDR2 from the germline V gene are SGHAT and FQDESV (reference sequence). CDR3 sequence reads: CASSLPGRNTEAFF. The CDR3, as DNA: TGTGCCAGCAGCCTTCCAGGGAGAAACACTGAAGCTTTCTTT. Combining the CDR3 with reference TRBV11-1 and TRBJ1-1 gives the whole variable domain EAEVAQSPRYKITEKSQAVAFWCDPISGHATLYWYRQILGQGPELLVQFQDESVVDDSQLPKDRFSAERLKGVDSTLKIQPAELGDSAMYLCASSLPGRNTEAFFGQGTRLTVV.

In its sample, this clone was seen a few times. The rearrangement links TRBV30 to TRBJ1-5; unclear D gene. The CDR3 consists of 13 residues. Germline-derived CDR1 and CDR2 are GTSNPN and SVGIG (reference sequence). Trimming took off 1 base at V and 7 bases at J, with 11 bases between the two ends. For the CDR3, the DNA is TGTGCCTGGAGTGGACTGGGAGGACAGCCCCAGCATTTT. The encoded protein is CAWSGLGGQPQHF.

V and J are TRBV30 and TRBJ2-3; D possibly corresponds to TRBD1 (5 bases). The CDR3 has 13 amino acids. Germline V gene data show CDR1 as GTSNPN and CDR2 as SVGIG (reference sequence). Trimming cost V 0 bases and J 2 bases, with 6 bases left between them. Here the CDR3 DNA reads TGTGCCTGGAGTGTAGGGGCCACAGATACGCAGTATTTT. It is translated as CAWSVGATDTQYF.

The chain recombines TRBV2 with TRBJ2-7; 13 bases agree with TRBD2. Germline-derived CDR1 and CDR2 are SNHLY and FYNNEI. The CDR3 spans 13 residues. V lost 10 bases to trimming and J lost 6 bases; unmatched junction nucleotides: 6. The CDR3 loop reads CATRTSGGSEQYF. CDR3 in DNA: TGTGCCACCCGGACTAGCGGGGGCTCCGAGCAGTACTTC. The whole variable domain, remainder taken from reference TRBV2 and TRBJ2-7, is EPEVTQTPSHQVTQMGQEVILRCVPISNHLYFYWYRQILGQKVEFLVSFYNNEISEKSEIFDDQFSVERPDGSNFTLKIRSTKLEDSAMYFCATRTSGGSEQYFGPGTRLTVT.

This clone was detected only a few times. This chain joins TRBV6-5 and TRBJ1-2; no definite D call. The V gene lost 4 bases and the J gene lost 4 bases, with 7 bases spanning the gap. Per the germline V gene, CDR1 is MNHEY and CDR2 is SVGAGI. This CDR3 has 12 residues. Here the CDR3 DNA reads TGTGCCAGCAGTTCCCGGAGCTATGGCTACACCTTC. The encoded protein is CASSSRSYGYTF.

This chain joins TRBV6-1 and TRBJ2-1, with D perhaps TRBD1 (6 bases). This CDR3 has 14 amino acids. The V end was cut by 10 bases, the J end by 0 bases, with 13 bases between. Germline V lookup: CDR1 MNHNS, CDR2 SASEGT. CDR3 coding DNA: TGTGCCACCGCGAGGGGGTTCTCCTACAATGAGCAGTTCTTC. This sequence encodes CATARGFSYNEQFF.

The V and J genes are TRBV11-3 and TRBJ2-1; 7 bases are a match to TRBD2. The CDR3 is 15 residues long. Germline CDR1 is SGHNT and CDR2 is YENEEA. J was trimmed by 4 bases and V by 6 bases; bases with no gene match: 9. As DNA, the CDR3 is TGTGCCAGCAGAGCTGGGAGGGCGCGTTACAATGAGCAGTTCTTC. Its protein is CASRAGRARYNEQFF.

The CDR3 loop reads CASSLRGGAPGETQYF. Here the CDR3 DNA reads TGTGCCAGCAGCCTTCGTGGGGGGGCGCCGGGAGAGACCCAGTACTTC. The chain combines TRBV5-6 with TRBJ2-5; maybe TRBD2 (7 bases). V was cut by 4 bases and J by 4 bases, with 20 bases left in between. The length of the CDR3 is 16 residues. Germline V CDR1 and CDR2: SGHDT, YYEEEE.

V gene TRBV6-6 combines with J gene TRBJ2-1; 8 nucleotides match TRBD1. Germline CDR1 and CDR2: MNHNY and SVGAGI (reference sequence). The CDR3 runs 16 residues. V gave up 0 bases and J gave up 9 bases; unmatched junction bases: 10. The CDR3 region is CASSYSGQGPGGEQFF. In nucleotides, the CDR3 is TGTGCCAGCAGTTACTCAGGACAGGGACCCGGGGGTGAGCAGTTCTTC.

The DNA for the CDR3 is TGTGCCAGCAGTTACACTGACTCTGAAGCTTTCTTT. Residues: CASSYTDSEAFF. The V call is TRBV6-6, the J call TRBJ1-1, with D unresolved. Per the germline V gene, CDR1 is MNHNY and CDR2 is SVGAGI (reference sequence). V was pared by 2 bases and J by 6 bases, with 7 bases between. The CDR3 is 12 amino acids.

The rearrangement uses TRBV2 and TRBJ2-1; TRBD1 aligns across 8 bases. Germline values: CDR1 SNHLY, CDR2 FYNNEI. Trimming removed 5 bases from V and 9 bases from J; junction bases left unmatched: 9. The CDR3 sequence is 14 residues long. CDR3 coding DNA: TGTGCCAGCAGTAGGGACAGGCTAGCCGGTGAGCAGTTCTTC. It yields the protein CASSRDRLAGEQFF.

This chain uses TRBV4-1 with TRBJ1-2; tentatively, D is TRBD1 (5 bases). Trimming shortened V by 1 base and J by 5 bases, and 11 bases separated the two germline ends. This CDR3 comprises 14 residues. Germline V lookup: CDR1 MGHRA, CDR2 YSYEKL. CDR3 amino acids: CASSQVTGWYGYTF. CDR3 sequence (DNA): TGCGCCAGCAGCCAAGTTACAGGCTGGTATGGCTACACCTTC.

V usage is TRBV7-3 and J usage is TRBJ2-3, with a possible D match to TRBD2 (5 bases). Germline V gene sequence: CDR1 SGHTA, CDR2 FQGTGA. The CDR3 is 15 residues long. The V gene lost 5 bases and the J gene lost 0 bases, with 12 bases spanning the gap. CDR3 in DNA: TGTGCCAGCAGCGTAAGCGGAGCTAGCACAGATACGCAGTATTTT. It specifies CASSVSGASTDTQYF. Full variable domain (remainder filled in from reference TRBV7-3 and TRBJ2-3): GAGVSQTPSNKVTEKGKYVELRCDPISGHTALYWYRQSLGQGPEFLIYFQGTGAADDSGLPNDRFFAVRPEGSVSTLKIQRTERGDSAVYLCASSVSGASTDTQYFGPGTRLTVL.

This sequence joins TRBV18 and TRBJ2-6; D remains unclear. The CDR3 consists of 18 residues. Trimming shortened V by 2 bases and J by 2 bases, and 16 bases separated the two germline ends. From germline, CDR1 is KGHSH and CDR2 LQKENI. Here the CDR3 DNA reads TGTGCCAGCTCACCAATCCCTACCAGTGTGACTGGGGCCAACGTCCTGACTTTC. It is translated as CASSPIPTSVTGANVLTF.

The CDR3 loop reads CASSLGGTVREKLFF. CDR3 in DNA: TGTGCCAGCAGTTTGGGAGGGACAGTGAGGGAAAAACTGTTTTTT. The chain joins TRBV27 to TRBJ1-4; 7 bases map to TRBD1. CDR1 is MNHEY, CDR2 SMNVEV, per germline (reference sequence). J lost 8 bases, V lost 3 bases, and 9 bases had no gene match. The CDR3 is 15 residues long.

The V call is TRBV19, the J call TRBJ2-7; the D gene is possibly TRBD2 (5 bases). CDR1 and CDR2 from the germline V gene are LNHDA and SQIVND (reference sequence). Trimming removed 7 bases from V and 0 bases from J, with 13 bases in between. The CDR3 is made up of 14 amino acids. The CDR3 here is CASTPSGFSYEQYF. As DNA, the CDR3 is TGTGCCAGTACCCCAAGCGGATTCTCCTACGAGCAGTACTTC. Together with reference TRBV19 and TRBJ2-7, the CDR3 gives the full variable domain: DGGITQSPKYLFRKEGQNVTLSCEQNLNHDAMYWYRQDPGQGLRLIYYSQIVNDFQKGDIAEGYSVSREKKESFPLTVTSAQKNPTAFYLCASTPSGFSYEQYFGPGTRLTVT.

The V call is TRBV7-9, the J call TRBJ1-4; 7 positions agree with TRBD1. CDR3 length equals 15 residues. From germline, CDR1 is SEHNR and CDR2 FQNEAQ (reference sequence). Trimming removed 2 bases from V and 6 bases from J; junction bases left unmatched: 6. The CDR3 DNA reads TGTGCCAGCAGCTTAACAGTTGGACAGGATGAAAAACTGTTTTTT. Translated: CASSLTVGQDEKLFF.

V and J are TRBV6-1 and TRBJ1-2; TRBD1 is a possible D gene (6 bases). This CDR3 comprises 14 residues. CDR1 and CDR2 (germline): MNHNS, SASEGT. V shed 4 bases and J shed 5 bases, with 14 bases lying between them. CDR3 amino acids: CASSATQGVYGYTF. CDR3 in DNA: TGTGCCAGCAGTGCAACACAGGGAGTTTATGGCTACACCTTC.

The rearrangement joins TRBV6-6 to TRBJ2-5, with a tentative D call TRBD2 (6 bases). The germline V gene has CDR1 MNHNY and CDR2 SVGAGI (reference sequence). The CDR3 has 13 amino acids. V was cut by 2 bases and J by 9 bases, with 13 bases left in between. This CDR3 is CASSYEVWRAQYF. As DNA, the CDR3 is TGTGCCAGCAGTTACGAGGTGTGGAGGGCCCAGTACTTC.

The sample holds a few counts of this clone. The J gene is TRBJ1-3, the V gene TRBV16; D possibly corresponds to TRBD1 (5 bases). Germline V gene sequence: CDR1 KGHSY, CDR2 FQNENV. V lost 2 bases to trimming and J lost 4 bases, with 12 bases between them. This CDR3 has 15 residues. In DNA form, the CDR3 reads TGTGCCAGCAGCCAACGAAGGGACGGCGGAAACACCATATATTTT. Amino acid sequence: CASSQRRDGGNTIYF.

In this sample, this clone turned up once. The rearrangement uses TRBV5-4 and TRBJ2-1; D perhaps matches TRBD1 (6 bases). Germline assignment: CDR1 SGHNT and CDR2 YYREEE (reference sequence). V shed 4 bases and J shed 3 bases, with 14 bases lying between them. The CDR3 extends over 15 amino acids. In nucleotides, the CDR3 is TGTGCCAGCAGCCGCTCGGGACACGTCTACAATGAGCAGTTCTTC. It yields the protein CASSRSGHVYNEQFF.

The chain's CDR3 is CASSPPAYEQYF. CDR3 sequence (DNA): TGTGCCAGCAGCCCCCCGGCCTACGAGCAGTACTTC. The V gene is TRBV7-9, the J gene TRBJ2-7; D uncertain. Germline CDR1 SEHNR, CDR2 FQNEAQ (reference sequence). V was cut by 5 bases and J by 2 bases, with 7 bases left in between. CDR3 length: 12 amino acids.

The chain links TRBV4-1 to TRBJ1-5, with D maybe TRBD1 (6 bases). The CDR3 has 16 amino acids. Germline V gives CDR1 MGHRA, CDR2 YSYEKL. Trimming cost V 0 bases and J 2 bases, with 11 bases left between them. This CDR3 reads CASSQDAGAGNQPQHF. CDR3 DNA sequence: TGCGCCAGCAGCCAAGACGCAGGGGCGGGCAATCAGCCCCAGCATTTT.

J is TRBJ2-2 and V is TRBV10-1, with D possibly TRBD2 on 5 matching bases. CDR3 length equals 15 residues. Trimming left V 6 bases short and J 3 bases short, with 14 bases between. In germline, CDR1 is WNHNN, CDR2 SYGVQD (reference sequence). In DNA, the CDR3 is TGCGCCAGCAGCGGGTGGGGTAGCGACACCGGGGAGCTGTTTTTT. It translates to CASSGWGSDTGELFF.

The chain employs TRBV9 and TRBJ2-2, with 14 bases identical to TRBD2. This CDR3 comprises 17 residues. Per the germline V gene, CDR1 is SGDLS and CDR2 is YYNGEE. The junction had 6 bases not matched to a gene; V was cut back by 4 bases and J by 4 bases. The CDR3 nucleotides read TGTGCCAGCAGCTTCTCGACTAGCGGGGGGGCCACCGGGGAGCTGTTTTTT. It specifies CASSFSTSGGATGELFF.

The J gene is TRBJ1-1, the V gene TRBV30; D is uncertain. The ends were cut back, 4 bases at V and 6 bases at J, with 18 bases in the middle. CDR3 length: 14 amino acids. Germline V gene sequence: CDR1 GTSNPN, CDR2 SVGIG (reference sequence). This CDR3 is CAWTDPGVRAEAFF. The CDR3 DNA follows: TGTGCCTGGACCGACCCTGGGGTAAGGGCTGAAGCTTTCTTT. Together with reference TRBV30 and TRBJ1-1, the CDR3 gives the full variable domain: SQTIHQWPATLVQPVGSPLSLECTVEGTSNPNLYWYRQAAGRGLQLLFYSVGIGQISSEVPQNLSASRPQDRQFILSSKKLLLSDSGFYLCAWTDPGVRAEAFFGQGTRLTVV.

DNA for the CDR3: TGCGCCAGCAGCGCAAGACTAGCGCCCCAAGAGACCCAGTACTTC. As protein: CASSARLAPQETQYF. The V gene is TRBV5-1, the J gene TRBJ2-5; 8 nucleotides agree with TRBD2. CDR1 and CDR2 (germline): SGHRS, YFSETQ. The CDR3 covers 15 residues. J lost 1 base, V lost 4 bases, and 6 bases had no gene match. Combining the CDR3 with reference TRBV5-1 and TRBJ2-5 gives the whole variable domain KAGVTQTPRYLIKTRGQQVTLSCSPISGHRSVSWYQQTPGQGLQFLFEYFSETQRNKGNFPGRFSGRQFSNSRSEMNVSTLELGDSALYLCASSARLAPQETQYFGPGTRLLVL.

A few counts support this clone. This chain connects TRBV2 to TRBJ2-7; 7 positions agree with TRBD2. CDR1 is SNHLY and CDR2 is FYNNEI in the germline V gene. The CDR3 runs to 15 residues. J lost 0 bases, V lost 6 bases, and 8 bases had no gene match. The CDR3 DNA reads TGTGCCAGCAGCGATCGGGGACTAAGCTCCTACGAGCAGTACTTC. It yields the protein CASSDRGLSSYEQYF.